What follows are 3 T cell receptor beta chains derived from one specimen sequenced in a study of neoadjuvant anti-PD-1 for oral cavity cancer. The repertoire was sequenced with immunoSEQ multiplex PCR; TCRdb's copy has only in-frame clones and lacks some. The sample consists of around 13,000 clones, roughly 74% of them appearing once. The time point is: after neoadjuvant nivolumab, at surgical resection. The material sequenced was PBMCs, taken after nivolumab (anti-PD-1) treatment. These receptor sequences come from a person aged 40 to 85 with oral cavity squamous cell carcinoma.

The chain is built from TRBV4-1 and TRBJ2-6, with a tentative D call TRBD1 (6 bases). V lost 7 bases to trimming and J lost 1 base, with 17 bases between them. The CDR3 sequence is 17 residues long. Germline values: CDR1 MGHRA, CDR2 YSYEKL. CDR3 amino acids: CASTRTGYRSGANVLTF. The CDR3 bases are TGCGCCAGCACTCGAACAGGGTATCGGTCTGGGGCCAACGTCCTGACTTTC.

The V and J genes are TRBV6-1 and TRBJ1-2; 7 nucleotides line up with TRBD1. Germline V gene sequence: CDR1 MNHNS, CDR2 SASEGT. The CDR3 runs to 12 residues. After removal of 8 bases from V and 9 bases from J, the junction contained 9 bases not matched to a gene. In nucleotides, the CDR3 is TGTGCCAGCCGCGAAGGGGGCGCGCGCTACACCTTC. It encodes CASREGGARYTF.

The chain employs TRBV15 and TRBJ2-3; D possibly corresponds to TRBD2 (7 bases). The germline V gene encodes CDR1 LNHNV and CDR2 YYDKDF (reference sequence). Trimming removed 0 bases at V and 1 base at J, with 11 bases between. The CDR3 is 16 amino acids. The CDR3 here is CATSRDVGGGTDTQYF. The CDR3, as DNA: TGTGCCACCAGCAGAGATGTAGGGGGGGGCACAGATACGCAGTATTTT.